The present TCR beta chain was sequenced within a study of Ad26.COV2.S vaccination and SARS-CoV-2 variants. Overall study findings and caveats: Vaccine and placebo groups showed comparable non-spike TCR breadth.

TCRdb keeps only in-frame clones here, not all; method: immunoSEQ multiplex PCR. This sample has about 680,000 clones, with around 90% found just once. As to this clone: Its antigen is undetermined.

Germline V gene sequence: CDR1 MNHEY, CDR2 SVGEGT. The CDR3 is 13 residues long. Trimming took 5 bases from V and 7 from J; bases not matched to a gene: 3. Treatment meaning: roughly 20 received Ad26.COV2.S at low or high dose, single or two shots; 5 received placebo; per-sample allocation not given. Samples came from day 63 after the first vaccine or placebo injection. This chain joins TRBV6-2 or TRBV6-3 and TRBJ1-3, with 9 bases lining up with TRBD1. This receptor was taken from a person between 18 and 65 years old who received the Ad26.COV2.S COVID-19 vaccine or a placebo. The material was peripheral blood, obtained in a trial of Ad26.COV2.S vaccine versus placebo. CDR3 residues: CASSIGQGNTIYF. For the CDR3, the DNA is TGTGCCAGCAGTATCGGACAGGGGAACACCATATATTTT.